The T cell receptor (beta chain) described here comes from a study of memory CD4+ T cells and cytomegalovirus serostatus (dated 2019 in TCRdb). Turning to the overall study: The cohort comprised 33 healthy Belgian adults, 9 CMV seropositive and roughly 25 CMV seronegative. The study sequenced CD4+ memory TCRbeta repertoires of a Belgian cohort with known cytomegalovirus serostatus to replicate a published TCR-based CMV serostatus classifier.

Genomic DNA was extracted from sorted cells with the Quick-DNA Microprep Kit. Amplification of TCRbeta DNA was done with the immunoSEQ hsTCRbeta kit, following the protocol from the manufacturer. An Illumina MiSeq instrument was used to sequence the TCRbeta libraries. Per the original workflow: Following removal of out-of-frame sequences, 2.2 million or so distinct TCRbeta sequences were retained, with an average of roughly 67,000 per individual. Two values were used to score each individual: the count of roughly 150 previously reported CMV-associated TCRbeta sequences and the total count of productive distinct TCRbeta sequences. A beta-binomial model was reimplemented in Python, and scikit-learn random forests with default parameters were trained on US cohort data. On the Belgian cohort, classifier performance was reported as the median AUC, along with percentile confidence intervals, across 10,000 bootstrap iterations. This immuneACCESS table, as held by TCRdb, lists in-frame sequences with V and J called but not all clones. Of the missing ones, under half trace to an unresolved V gene in checked studies; the others have no known cause. V, J and clone size reflect that table, while D and trimming were determined from the DNA. A total of 27,000 or so clones appear in this sample, 76% of them only once. The top ten clonotypes cover roughly 0.98% of the sample.

The investigation overall reported the following: Only CD4+CD45RO+ memory cells were sequenced, in contrast to the original study, in which naive and memory CD4+ and CD8+ populations were covered. Of about 180 previously reported CMV-associated TCRbeta sequences, approximately 70 appeared in the CD4+ memory repertoires, each in one to five individuals. For CMV serostatus prediction, a median bootstrapped AUC of about 0.94 was reached with the original framework, and a median bootstrapped AUC of about 0.89 was reached with a US-trained random forest. The original-framework classifier achieved a median bootstrapped AUC of approximately 0.96 with a 95% CI of 0.76-1.00 on the Belgian cohort. The results were read as suggesting that the CMV-associated TCR signature is, for the most part, present in the CD4+ memory repertoire.

V sheds 5 bases and J sheds 4 bases, leaving 19 bases between their ends. CDR1 and CDR2 are read off the germline V gene as MRHNA and SNTAGT. Measured from the cysteine to the phenylalanine, the CDR3 is 16 residues long. Here the CDR3 DNA is all that survives: 48 bases in frame from base 1. A FACSAria II was used to sort memory CD4+ T cells, defined as single viable CD3+CD4+CD8-CD45RO+ cells. To determine CMV serostatus, a Roche Elecsys assay was used that detects serum IgG against CMV pp150, pp28, p38 and p52. Following thawing, total CD4+ T cells were enriched through positive selection using CD4 magnetic microbeads. The samples came from a different study that was designed specifically to examine the CD4+ T cell memory repertoire. Peripheral blood mononuclear cells were isolated and cryopreserved according to standard operating procedures, and serum was kept at -80 degrees C. The staining relied on CD3-PerCP (BW264/56), CD4-APC (RPA-T4), CD45RO-PE (UCHT1) and CD8-Pacific Orange (3B5) antibodies, and Sytox blue was used to exclude non-viable cells.

Of note for this clone: No antigen is known for it. It has no much larger one-base neighbor in the sample; base qualities were not kept.

The TCR sequence derives from an adult in good health and CMV-seronegative. In this chain, TRBV6-4 is recombined with TRBJ2-3; 6 matching bases give a weak D call of TRBD2. The specimen was memory CD4+ T cells from blood. DNA sequence: TGTGCCAGCAGTCAATCCTGGAGGGCCGGGTCAGATACGCAGTATTTT. This codes for CASSQSWRAGSDTQYF.